This T cell receptor beta chain appears in the sequencing data of a study of blood T cell repertoires in COVID-19. Study summary: Some COVID-19 samples were acute and others convalescent; all came from the United States, Italy and Spain. Sources were T cells, B-cell-depleted T cells, or PBMCs; the material itself was cDNA or gDNA.

Original methodology: Scientists estimated how many nucleated cells there were by amplifying reference gene primers. Clones were sequenced by immunoSEQ multiplex PCR, and TCRdb holds only the in-frame ones, with some missing. That table furnishes V, J and clone size, whereas the DNA furnished D and trimming. The sample includes about 280,000 clones, more than 75% of them seen just once. The CDR3 totals 16 residues. Germline loops: CDR1 SNHLY, CDR2 FYNNEI. Unmatched junction bases numbered 13, after V lost 6 bases and J lost 7 bases. The chain links TRBV2 to TRBJ1-4; 8 bases match TRBD1. The sample consisted of peripheral blood. The sequence was collected from a woman aged 30 to 39 who had recovered from COVID-19. CDR3 sequence (DNA): TGTGCCAGCAGCGCCGAATGGACAGGGCCTGGTGAAAAACTGTTTTTT. This codes for CASSAEWTGPGEKLFF.